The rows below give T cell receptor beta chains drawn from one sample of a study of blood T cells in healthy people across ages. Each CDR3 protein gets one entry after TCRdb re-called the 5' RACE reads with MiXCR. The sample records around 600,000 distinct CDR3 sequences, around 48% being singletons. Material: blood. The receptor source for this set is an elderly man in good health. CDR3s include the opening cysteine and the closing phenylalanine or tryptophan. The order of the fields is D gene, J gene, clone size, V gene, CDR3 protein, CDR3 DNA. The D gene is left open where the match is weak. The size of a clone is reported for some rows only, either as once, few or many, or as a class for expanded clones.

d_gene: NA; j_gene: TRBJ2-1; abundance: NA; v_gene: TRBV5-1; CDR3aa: CASSSRDPTYNEQFF; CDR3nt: TGCGCCAGCAGCTCCCGGGACCCGACCTACAATGAGCAGTTCTTC
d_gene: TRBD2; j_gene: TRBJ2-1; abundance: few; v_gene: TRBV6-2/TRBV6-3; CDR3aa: CASSATLAGGRSYNEQFF; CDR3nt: TGTGCCAGCAGTGCAACACTAGCGGGAGGGAGAAGCTACAATGAGCAGTTCTTC
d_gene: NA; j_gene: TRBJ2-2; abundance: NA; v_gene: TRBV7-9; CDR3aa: CASSLWTTRNTGELFF; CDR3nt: TGTGCCAGCAGCTTATGGACCACCCGGAACACCGGGGAGCTGTTTTTT
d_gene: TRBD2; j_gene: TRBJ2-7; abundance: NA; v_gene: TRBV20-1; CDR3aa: CSATSGSVREQYF; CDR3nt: TGCAGTGCTACTAGCGGGAGTGTGCGCGAGCAGTACTTC
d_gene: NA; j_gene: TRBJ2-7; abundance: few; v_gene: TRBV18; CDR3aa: CASSLRVEYEQYF; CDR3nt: TGTGCCAGCTCGCTCAGGGTAGAATACGAGCAGTACTTC
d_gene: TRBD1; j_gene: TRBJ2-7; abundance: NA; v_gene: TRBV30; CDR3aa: CAWSPTPGRGRDEQYF; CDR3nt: TGTGCCTGGAGTCCTACCCCGGGCAGGGGGCGTGACGAGCAGTACTTC
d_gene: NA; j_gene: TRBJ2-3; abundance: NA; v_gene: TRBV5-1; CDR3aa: CASSLALTSPGPDTQYF; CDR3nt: TGCGCCAGCAGCTTGGCCCTTACTAGTCCAGGACCAGATACGCAGTATTTT
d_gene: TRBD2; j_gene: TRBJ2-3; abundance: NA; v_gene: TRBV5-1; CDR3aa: CASSLALSGGVPDTQYF; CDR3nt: TGCGCCAGCAGCTTGGCCCTTAGCGGGGGGGTTCCAGATACGCAGTATTTT
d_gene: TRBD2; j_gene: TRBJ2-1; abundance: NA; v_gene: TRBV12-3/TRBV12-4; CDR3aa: CASSAGLAGGFNEQFF; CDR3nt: TGTGCCAGCAGTGCGGGACTAGCGGGAGGTTTCAATGAGCAGTTCTTC
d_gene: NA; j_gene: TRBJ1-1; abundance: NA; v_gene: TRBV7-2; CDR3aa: CASSFSENTEAFF; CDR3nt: TGTGCCAGCAGCTTTTCAGAGAACACTGAAGCTTTCTTT
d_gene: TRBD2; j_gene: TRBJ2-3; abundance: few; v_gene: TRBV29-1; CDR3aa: CSVERGTSGSDSVSDTQYF; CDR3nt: TGCAGCGTTGAACGGGGGACTAGCGGGAGTGATTCTGTTTCGGATACGCAGTATTTT
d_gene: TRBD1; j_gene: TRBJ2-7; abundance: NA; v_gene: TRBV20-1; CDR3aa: CSATTGQSNEQYF; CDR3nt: TGCAGTGCTACTACGGGACAGAGCAATGAGCAGTACTTC
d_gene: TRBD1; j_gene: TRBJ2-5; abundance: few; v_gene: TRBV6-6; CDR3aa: CASSYGQGTRETQYF; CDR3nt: TGTGCCAGCAGTTATGGACAGGGTACTAGGGAGACCCAGTACTTC
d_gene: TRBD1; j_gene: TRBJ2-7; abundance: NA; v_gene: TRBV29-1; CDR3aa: CSVDKDRAVHEQYF; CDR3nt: TGCAGCGTTGATAAGGACAGGGCAGTCCACGAGCAGTACTTC
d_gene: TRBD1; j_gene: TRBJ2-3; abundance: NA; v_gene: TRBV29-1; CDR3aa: CSVDRGEDTQYF; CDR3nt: TGCAGCGTAGACAGGGGGGAAGATACGCAGTATTTT
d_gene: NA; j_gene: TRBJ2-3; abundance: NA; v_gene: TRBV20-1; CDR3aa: CSARGGWRSSTDTQYF; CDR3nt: TGCAGTGCTAGAGGGGGGTGGCGCTCTAGCACAGATACGCAGTATTTT
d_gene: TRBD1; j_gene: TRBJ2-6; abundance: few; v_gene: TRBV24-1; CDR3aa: CATGRTGSGGANVLTF; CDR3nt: TGTGCCACCGGCCGGACAGGGTCTGGGGGGGCCAACGTCCTGACTTTC
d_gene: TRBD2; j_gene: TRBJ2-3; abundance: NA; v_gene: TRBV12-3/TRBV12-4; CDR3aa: CASTIGRGTDTQYF; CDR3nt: TGTGCCAGCACCATTGGGAGGGGCACAGATACGCAGTATTTT
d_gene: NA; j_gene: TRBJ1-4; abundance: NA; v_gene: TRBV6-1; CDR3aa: CASLMGGLNEKLFF; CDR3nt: TGTGCCAGCCTAATGGGGGGCCTTAATGAAAAACTGTTTTTT
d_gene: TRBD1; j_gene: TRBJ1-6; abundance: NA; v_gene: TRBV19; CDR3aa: CASSGRQGDNSPLHF; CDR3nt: TGTGCCAGTAGTGGGAGACAGGGCGATAATTCACCCCTCCACTTT
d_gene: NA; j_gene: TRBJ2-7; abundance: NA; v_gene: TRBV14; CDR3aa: CASSQSRREQYF; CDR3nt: TGTGCCAGCAGCCAAAGCAGGCGCGAGCAGTACTTC
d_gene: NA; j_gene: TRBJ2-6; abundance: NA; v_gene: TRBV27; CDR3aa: CASRGSSGANVLTF; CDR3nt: TGTGCCAGCCGGGGGAGCTCTGGGGCCAACGTCCTGACTTTC
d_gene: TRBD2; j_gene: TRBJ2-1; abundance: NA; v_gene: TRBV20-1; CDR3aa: CSAGGPGGYNEQFF; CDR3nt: TGCAGTGCAGGTGGGCCGGGAGGCTACAATGAGCAGTTCTTC
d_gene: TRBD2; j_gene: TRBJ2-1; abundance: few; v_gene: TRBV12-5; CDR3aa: CASGLTGTSGVRDNEQFF; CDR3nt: TGTGCTAGTGGTTTGACCGGGACTAGCGGGGTCCGGGACAATGAGCAGTTCTTC
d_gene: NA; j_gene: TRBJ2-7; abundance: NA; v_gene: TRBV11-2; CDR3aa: CASSLSGPGLSYEQYF; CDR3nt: TGTGCCAGCAGCTTAAGCGGGCCAGGATTATCCTACGAGCAGTACTTC
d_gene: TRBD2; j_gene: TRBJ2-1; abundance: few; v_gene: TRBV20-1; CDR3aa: CSASRGRGSNEQFF; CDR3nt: TGCAGTGCTAGTCGAGGGCGGGGGAGTAATGAGCAGTTCTTC
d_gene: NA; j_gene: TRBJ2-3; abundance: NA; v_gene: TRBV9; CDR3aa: CASSAASGRGTDTQYF; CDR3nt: TGTGCCAGCAGCGCAGCCTCAGGGCGGGGCACAGATACGCAGTATTTT
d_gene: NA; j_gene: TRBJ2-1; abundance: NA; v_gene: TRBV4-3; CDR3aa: CASSRGTASYNEQFF; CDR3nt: TGCGCCAGCAGCCGCGGGACTGCATCCTACAATGAGCAGTTCTTC
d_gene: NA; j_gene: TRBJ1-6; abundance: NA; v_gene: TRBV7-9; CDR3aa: CASSVGSGNSPLHF; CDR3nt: TGTGCCAGCAGCGTCGGTTCTGGAAATTCACCCCTCCACTTT
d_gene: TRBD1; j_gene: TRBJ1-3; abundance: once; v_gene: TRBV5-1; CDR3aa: CASSAGQGVGNTIYF; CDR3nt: TGCGCCAGCAGCGCCGGACAGGGAGTTGGAAACACCATATATTTT
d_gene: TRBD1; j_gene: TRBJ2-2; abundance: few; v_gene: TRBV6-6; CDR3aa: CASSYSGTVNTGELFF; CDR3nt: TGTGCCAGCAGTTACTCCGGGACAGTAAACACCGGGGAGCTGTTTTTT
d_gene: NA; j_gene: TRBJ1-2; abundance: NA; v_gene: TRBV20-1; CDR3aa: CSTVEGGTSMNYGYTF; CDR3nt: TGCAGTACCGTGGAGGGGGGAACTAGCATGAACTATGGCTACACCTTC
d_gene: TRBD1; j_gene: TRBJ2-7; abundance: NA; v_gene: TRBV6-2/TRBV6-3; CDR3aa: CASIRGTGIYEQYF; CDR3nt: TGTGCCAGCATTAGGGGGACAGGGATCTACGAGCAGTACTTC
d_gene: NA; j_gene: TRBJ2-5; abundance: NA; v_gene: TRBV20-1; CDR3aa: CSAREMARETQYF; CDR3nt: TGCAGTGCTAGAGAGATGGCTAGGGAGACCCAGTACTTC
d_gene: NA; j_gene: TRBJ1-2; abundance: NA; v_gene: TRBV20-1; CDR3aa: CSTRDQPGYGYTF; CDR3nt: TGCAGTACTAGAGATCAGCCAGGCTATGGCTACACCTTC
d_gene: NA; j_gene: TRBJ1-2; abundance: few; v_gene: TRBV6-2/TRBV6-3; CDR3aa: CASSYRGRAYGYTF; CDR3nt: TGTGCCAGCAGTTACAGGGGACGGGCCTATGGCTACACCTTC
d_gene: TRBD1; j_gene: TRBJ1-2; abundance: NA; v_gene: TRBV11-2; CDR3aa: CASSLEKGTGDGYTF; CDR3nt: TGTGCCAGCAGCTTAGAAAAGGGGACAGGGGATGGCTACACCTTC
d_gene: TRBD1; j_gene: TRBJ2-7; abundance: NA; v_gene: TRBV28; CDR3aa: CASSFEGTGYEQYF; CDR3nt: TGTGCCAGCAGTTTTGAAGGGACAGGGTACGAGCAGTACTTC
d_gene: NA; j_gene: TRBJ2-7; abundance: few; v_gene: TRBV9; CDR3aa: CASSVGDWTYEQYF; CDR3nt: TGTGCCAGCAGCGTAGGGGACTGGACCTACGAGCAGTACTTC
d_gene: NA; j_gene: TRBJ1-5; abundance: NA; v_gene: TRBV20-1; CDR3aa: CIARDRGRQHF; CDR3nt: TGCATTGCTAGAGATCGAGGCCGACAGCATTTT
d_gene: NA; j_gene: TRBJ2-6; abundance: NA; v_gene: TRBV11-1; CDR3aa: CASSTVSGANVLTF; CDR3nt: TGTGCCAGCAGCACAGTCTCTGGGGCCAACGTCCTGACTTTC
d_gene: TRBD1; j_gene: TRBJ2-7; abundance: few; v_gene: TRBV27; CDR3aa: CASSSSTGSTYEQYF; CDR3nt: TGTGCCAGCAGTTCATCGACAGGGTCGACCTACGAGCAGTACTTC
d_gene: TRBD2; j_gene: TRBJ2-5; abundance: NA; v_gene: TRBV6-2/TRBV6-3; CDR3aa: CASSYRRGAIQETQYF; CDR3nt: TGTGCCAGCAGTTACCGGCGGGGGGCGATCCAAGAGACCCAGTACTTC
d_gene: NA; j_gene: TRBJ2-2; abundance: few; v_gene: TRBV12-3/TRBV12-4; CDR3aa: CASSLGQGGIAGELFF; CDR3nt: TGTGCCAGCAGTTTAGGACAGGGAGGAATTGCCGGGGAGCTGTTTTTT
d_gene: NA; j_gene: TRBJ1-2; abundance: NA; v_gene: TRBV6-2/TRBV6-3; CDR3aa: CASRPVGGDYGYTF; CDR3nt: TGTGCCAGCAGGCCAGTCGGCGGGGACTATGGCTACACCTTC
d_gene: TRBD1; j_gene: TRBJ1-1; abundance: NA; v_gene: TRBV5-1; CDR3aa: CASSWGQLNTEAFF; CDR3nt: TGCGCCAGCAGCTGGGGACAGCTGAACACTGAAGCTTTCTTT
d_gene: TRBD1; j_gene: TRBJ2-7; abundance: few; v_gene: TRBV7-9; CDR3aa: CASSFNGQGEQYF; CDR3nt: TGTGCCAGCAGCTTTAACGGACAGGGCGAGCAGTACTTC
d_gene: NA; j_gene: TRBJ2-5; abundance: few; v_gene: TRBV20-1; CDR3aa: CSAEGVSIAQETQYF; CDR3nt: TGCAGTGCTGAGGGAGTGTCGATCGCCCAAGAGACCCAGTACTTC
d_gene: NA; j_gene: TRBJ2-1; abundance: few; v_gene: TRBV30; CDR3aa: CACPGSSYNEQFF; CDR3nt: TGTGCCTGTCCGGGGAGCTCCTACAATGAGCAGTTCTTC
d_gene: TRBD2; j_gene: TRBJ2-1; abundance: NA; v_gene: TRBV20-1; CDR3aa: CSGHFLAGLDKFNEQFF; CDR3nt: TGCAGTGGCCATTTTCTAGCGGGACTAGACAAGTTCAATGAGCAGTTCTTC
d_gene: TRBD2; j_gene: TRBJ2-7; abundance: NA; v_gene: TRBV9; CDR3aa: CASSVGPGTTYRSQYEQYF; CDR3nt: TGTGCCAGCAGCGTAGGTCCCGGGACTACCTATCGATCCCAGTACGAGCAGTACTTC
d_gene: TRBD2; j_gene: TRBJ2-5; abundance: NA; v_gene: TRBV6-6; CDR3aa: CASSRTSGDPNEQYF; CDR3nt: TGTGCCAGCAGCCGGACTAGCGGGGACCCCAATGAGCAGTACTTC
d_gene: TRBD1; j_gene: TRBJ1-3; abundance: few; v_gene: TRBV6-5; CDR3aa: CASALTGAFSGNTIYF; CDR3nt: TGTGCCAGCGCGTTAACAGGGGCTTTTTCTGGAAACACCATATATTTT
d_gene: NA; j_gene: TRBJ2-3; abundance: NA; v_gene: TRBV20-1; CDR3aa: CSARRATTDTQYF; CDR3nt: TGCAGTGCTAGACGGGCCACCACAGATACGCAGTATTTT
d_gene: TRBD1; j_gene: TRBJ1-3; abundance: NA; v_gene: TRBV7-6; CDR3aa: CASSAGDRGLGNTIYF; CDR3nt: TGTGCCAGCAGCGCAGGTGACAGGGGGCTCGGAAACACCATATATTTT
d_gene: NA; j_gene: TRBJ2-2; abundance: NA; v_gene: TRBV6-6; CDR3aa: CASRPTGRNTGELFF; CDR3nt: TGTGCCAGCAGACCCACAGGGAGGAACACCGGGGAGCTGTTTTTT
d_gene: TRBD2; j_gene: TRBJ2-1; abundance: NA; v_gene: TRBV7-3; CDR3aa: CASSPSGGVGSEQFF; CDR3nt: TGTGCCAGCAGCCCTAGCGGGGGGGTCGGAAGTGAGCAGTTCTTC
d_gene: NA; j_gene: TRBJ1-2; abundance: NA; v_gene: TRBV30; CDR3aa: CAWRENVNYGYTF; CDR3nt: TGTGCCTGGAGGGAAAACGTAAACTATGGCTACACCTTC
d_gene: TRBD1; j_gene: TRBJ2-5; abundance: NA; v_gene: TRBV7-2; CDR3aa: CASSRGQVDQETQYF; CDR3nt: TGTGCCAGCAGCAGAGGACAGGTGGATCAAGAGACCCAGTACTTC
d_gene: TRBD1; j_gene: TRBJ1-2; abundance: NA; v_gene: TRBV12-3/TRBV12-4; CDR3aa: CASSLTGTAYYGYTF; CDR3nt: TGTGCCAGCAGTCTTACCGGGACAGCGTACTATGGCTACACCTTC